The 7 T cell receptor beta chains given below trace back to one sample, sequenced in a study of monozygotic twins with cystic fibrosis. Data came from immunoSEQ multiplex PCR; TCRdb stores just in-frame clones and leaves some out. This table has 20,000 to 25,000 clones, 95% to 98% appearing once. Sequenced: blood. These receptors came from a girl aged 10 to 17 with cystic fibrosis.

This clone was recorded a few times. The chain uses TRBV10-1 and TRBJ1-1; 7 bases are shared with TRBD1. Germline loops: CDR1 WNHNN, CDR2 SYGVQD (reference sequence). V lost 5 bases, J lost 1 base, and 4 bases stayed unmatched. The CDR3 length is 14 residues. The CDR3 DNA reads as TGCGCCAGCAGTCAGACAGGGTCGAACACTGAAGCTTTCTTT. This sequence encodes CASSQTGSNTEAFF.

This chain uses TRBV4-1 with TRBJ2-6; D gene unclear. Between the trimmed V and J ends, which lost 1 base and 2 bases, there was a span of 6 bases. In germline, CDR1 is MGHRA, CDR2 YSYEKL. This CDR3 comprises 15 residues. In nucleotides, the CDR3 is TGCGCCAGCAGCCAAGGAAGGGCTGGGGCCAACGTCCTGACTTTC. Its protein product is CASSQGRAGANVLTF.

This chain's CDR3 is CASSIALNTEAFF. CDR3 bases: TGTGCCAGTAGTATTGCCCTCAACACTGAAGCTTTCTTT. The chain uses TRBV19 and TRBJ1-1; D remains unclear. This CDR3 is 13 amino acids long. With 3 bases removed from V and 2 bases from J, the gap between germline ends came to 7 bases. Germline V gives CDR1 LNHDA, CDR2 SQIVND (reference sequence).

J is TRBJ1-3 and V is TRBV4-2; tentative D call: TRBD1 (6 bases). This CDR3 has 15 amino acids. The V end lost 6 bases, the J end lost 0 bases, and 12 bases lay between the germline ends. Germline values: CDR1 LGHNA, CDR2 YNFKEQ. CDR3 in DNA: TGTGCCAGCAGACGTGACAGGAACTCTGGAAACACCATATATTTT. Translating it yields CASRRDRNSGNTIYF.

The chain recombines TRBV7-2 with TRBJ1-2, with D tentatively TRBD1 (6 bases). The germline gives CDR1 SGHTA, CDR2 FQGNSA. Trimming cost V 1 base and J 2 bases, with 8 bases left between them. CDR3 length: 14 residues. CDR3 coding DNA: TGTGCCAGCAGCTTAGGTCAGGGGAACTATGGCTACACCTTC. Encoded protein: CASSLGQGNYGYTF.

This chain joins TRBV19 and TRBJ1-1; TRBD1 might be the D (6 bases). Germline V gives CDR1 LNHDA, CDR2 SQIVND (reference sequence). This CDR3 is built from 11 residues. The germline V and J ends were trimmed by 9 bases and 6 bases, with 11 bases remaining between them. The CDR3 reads CASTRGSEAFF. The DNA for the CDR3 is TGTGCCAGCACCAGGGGCTCTGAAGCTTTCTTT.

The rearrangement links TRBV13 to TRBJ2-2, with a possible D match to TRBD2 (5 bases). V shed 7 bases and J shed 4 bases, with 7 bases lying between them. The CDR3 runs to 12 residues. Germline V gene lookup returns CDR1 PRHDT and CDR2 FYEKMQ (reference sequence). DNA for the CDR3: TGTGCCAGCACCGCGGGCACCGGGGAGCTGTTTTTT. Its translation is CASTAGTGELFF.